This T cell receptor beta chain was obtained from a study of technical replicates of blood from a few donors. Produced via immunoSEQ multiplex PCR; TCRdb's table is partial and in-frame only. The sample contains tens of thousands of clones, approximately 90% of which appear only once. The sequence was obtained from a human donor in good health. The sequencing sample was made of T cells isolated from PBMCs.

This CDR3 is CAWSLLTRLPEQYF. The CDR3 DNA reads TGTGCCTGGAGTTTACTCACTAGACTCCCCGAGCAGTACTTC. The chain joins TRBV30 to TRBJ2-7; possibly TRBD2 for D (5 bases). CDR1 is GTSNPN and CDR2 is SVGIG in the germline V gene (reference sequence). The germline V and J ends were trimmed by 2 bases and 6 bases, with 17 bases remaining between them. The CDR3 contains 14 residues.